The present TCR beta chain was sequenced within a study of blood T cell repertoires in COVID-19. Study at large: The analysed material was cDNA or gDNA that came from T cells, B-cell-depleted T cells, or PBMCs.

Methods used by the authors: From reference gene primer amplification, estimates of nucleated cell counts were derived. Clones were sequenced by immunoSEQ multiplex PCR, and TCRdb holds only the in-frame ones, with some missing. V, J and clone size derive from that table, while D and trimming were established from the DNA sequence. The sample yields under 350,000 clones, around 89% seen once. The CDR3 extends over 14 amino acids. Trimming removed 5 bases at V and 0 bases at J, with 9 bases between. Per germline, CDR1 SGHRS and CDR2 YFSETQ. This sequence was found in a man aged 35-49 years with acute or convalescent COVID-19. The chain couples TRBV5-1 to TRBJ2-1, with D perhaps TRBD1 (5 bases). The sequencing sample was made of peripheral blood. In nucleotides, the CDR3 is TGCGCCAGCAGGAGACAGAGCTCCTACAATGAGCAGTTCTTC. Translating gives CASRRQSSYNEQFF.